The 25 T cell receptor beta chains in this list originate from one sample, sequenced in a study of cytomegalovirus exposure and HLA in healthy donors. A multiplex PCR was run with 60 Vbeta primers and 13 Jbeta primers. The data were produced by immunoSEQ multiplex PCR, yet TCRdb's version contains in-frame clones alone and is incomplete. The sample shows 85,000 to 100,000 clones, more than 75% of them seen only once. The sequenced material came from PBMCs. These receptors all stem from a woman aged 40-49 years in good health and CMV-seronegative.

The rearrangement uses TRBV10-2 and TRBJ1-6; no clear D gene. The CDR3 has 18 residues. Looked up from germline, CDR1 is WSHSY and CDR2 is SAAADI. The V end was cut by 0 bases, the J end by 0 bases, with 12 bases between. CDR3 protein: CASSESSLGSSYNSPLHF. CDR3 bases: TGCGCCAGCAGTGAGTCCAGCTTGGGGAGCTCCTATAATTCACCCCTCCACTTT.

The rearrangement joins TRBV10-3 to TRBJ1-1; a weak D match, TRBD1 (5 bases). The V end lost 8 bases, the J end lost 4 bases, and 14 bases lay between the germline ends. Germline values: CDR1 ENHRY, CDR2 SYGVKD. The CDR3 runs 13 residues. The CDR3 nucleotides are TGTGCCATCCTGCTATCGGGGGGCACTGAAGCTTTCTTT. This codes for CAILLSGGTEAFF.

The V call is TRBV6-5, the J call TRBJ1-6, with D perhaps TRBD1 (5 bases). Looked up from germline, CDR1 is MNHEY and CDR2 is SVGAGI. Trimming pared 2 bases from V and 7 bases from J, leaving 9 bases between. There are 14 residues in the CDR3. This CDR3 is CASSYRGENSPLHF. As DNA, the CDR3 is TGTGCCAGCAGTTACCGGGGGGAAAATTCACCCCTCCACTTT.

This chain joins TRBV2 and TRBJ1-6; possible D gene TRBD1, 5 bases. CDR3 length: 15 amino acids. V was clipped by 2 bases and J by 7 bases, with 12 bases between them. Germline CDR1 and CDR2: SNHLY and FYNNEI. CDR3 DNA: TGTGCCAGCAGTGAACGGGCAGGGCGAAATTCACCCCTCCACTTT. It is translated as CASSERAGRNSPLHF.

This sequence joins TRBV27 and TRBJ1-4, with D possibly being TRBD1 (5 bases). CDR1 is MNHEY, CDR2 SMNVEV, per germline (reference sequence). The CDR3 runs to 16 residues. V shed 3 bases and J shed 0 bases, with 11 bases lying between them. As DNA, the CDR3 is TGTGCCAGCAGTTTCTGGGGCCCCGCAACTAATGAAAAACTGTTTTTT. As protein: CASSFWGPATNEKLFF.

The V gene is TRBV14, the J gene TRBJ2-1; TRBD1 agrees at 8 bases. The CDR3 loop spans 16 amino acids. Germline CDR1 SGHDN, CDR2 FVKESK. V trimming: 4 bases; J trimming: 2 bases; junction bases outside the gene matches: 7. CDR3 amino acids: CASSRSDRVPYNEQFF. The CDR3 DNA reads as TGTGCCAGCAGCCGCTCGGACAGGGTCCCCTACAATGAGCAGTTCTTC.

This clone appeared a single time. This rearrangement joins TRBV29-1 to TRBJ1-1, with D possibly being TRBD1 (5 bases). Germline V CDR1 and CDR2: SQVTM, ANQGSEA. V was cut by 7 bases and J by 7 bases, with 13 bases left in between. The CDR3 is 11 residues long. The CDR3 is CSERAGGEAFF. The CDR3 nucleotides are TGCAGCGAAAGAGCCGGGGGTGAAGCTTTCTTT.

J is TRBJ2-7 and V is TRBV5-1, with 7 bases aligning to TRBD1. Trimming took 2 bases from V and 2 from J; bases not matched to a gene: 4. Germline values: CDR1 SGHRS, CDR2 YFSETQ. This CDR3 has 14 residues. The CDR3 is CASSFYRGTYEQYF. CDR3 coding DNA: TGCGCCAGCAGCTTCTACAGGGGAACCTACGAGCAGTACTTC.

The CDR3: CASSWGLAGGTTGELFF. CDR3 DNA sequence: TGTGCCAGCAGCTGGGGACTAGCGGGGGGCACTACCGGGGAGCTGTTTTTT. The chain combines TRBV5-6 with TRBJ2-2, with 15 bases lining up with TRBD2. The junction had 5 bases not matched to a gene; V was cut back by 3 bases and J by 5 bases. The CDR3 totals 17 residues. The germline V gene encodes CDR1 SGHDT and CDR2 YYEEEE. The variable domain in full, completed from reference TRBV5-6 and TRBJ2-2, reads DAGVTQSPTHLIKTRGQQVTLRCSPKSGHDTVSWYQQALGQGPQFIFQYYEEEERQRGNFPDRFSGHQFPNYSSELNVNALLLGDSALYLCASSWGLAGGTTGELFFGEGSRLTVL.

This chain connects TRBV5-4 to TRBJ2-7, with D tentatively TRBD2 (6 bases). The germline CDR1 and CDR2 sequences are SGHNT and YYREEE (reference sequence). This CDR3 region has 13 residues. V was clipped by 3 bases and J by 6 bases, with 13 bases between them. The chain's CDR3 is CASSSRDLPEQYF. The CDR3 DNA is TGTGCCAGCAGCTCAAGGGACTTACCCGAGCAGTACTTC. Full variable domain (missing parts from reference TRBV5-4 and TRBJ2-7): ETGVTQSPTHLIKTRGQQVTLRCSSQSGHNTVSWYQQALGQGPQFIFQYYREEENGRGNFPPRFSGLQFPNYSSELNVNALELDDSALYLCASSSRDLPEQYFGPGTRLTVT.

The chain is built from TRBV27 and TRBJ2-2; no clear D gene. Germline CDR1 MNHEY, CDR2 SMNVEV (reference sequence). V lost 1 base and J lost 2, with 5 bases in between. The CDR3 is 14 residues long. CDR3: CASSLFQNTGELFF. As DNA, the CDR3 is TGTGCCAGCAGTTTATTCCAAAACACCGGGGAGCTGTTTTTT.

To note about this clone: Other DNA variants within this sample encode the same CDR3. The V gene is TRBV30, the J gene TRBJ1-3; 7 bases are a match to TRBD1. Per the germline V gene, CDR1 is GTSNPN and CDR2 is SVGIG (reference sequence). CDR3 length: 14 residues. Losses at the gene ends were 2 bases for V and 2 bases for J; bases not matched to a gene: 3. The CDR3 reads CAWSLGTAGNTIYF. In DNA form, the CDR3 reads TGTGCCTGGAGTTTGGGGACAGCTGGAAACACCATATATTTT.

On this clone itself: This sample also contains other DNA sequences that code for the same CDR3. The J gene is TRBJ1-5, the V gene TRBV30; TRBD1 might be the D (5 bases). V lost 1 base to trimming and J lost 7 bases, with 8 bases between them. The germline CDR1 and CDR2 sequences are GTSNPN and SVGIG (reference sequence). The CDR3 contains 12 residues. CDR3: CAWSGGGQPQHF. The CDR3 region has the DNA TGTGCCTGGAGTGGTGGGGGGCAGCCCCAGCATTTT.

This chain connects TRBV4-1 to TRBJ2-5; D is unresolved. The germline V gene has CDR1 MGHRA and CDR2 YSYEKL. V gave up 4 bases and J gave up 2 bases, with 11 bases separating them. This CDR3 region has 14 residues. The DNA of the CDR3 is TGCGCCAGCAGCCGTTCAGAAGTTCAAGAGACCCAGTACTTC. Encoded protein: CASSRSEVQETQYF.

The chain joins TRBV6-5 to TRBJ2-1; 9 bases line up with TRBD2. The CDR3 has 15 residues. In germline, CDR1 is MNHEY, CDR2 SVGAGI. The trim removed 6 bases at V and 0 bases at J, leaving 3 bases unmatched. CDR3 in DNA: TGTGCCAGCAGATCGACTAGCGGCTCCTACAATGAGCAGTTCTTC. Its protein is CASRSTSGSYNEQFF.

This chain joins TRBV7-6 and TRBJ2-1; 13 bases map to TRBD2. The CDR3 spans 18 residues. The germline V gene encodes CDR1 SGHVS and CDR2 FNYEAQ. Trimming at V came to 0 bases and at J to 7 bases, leaving 9 bases not matched to a gene. The CDR3 spells CASSLAEILAGGRNEQFF. The CDR3 DNA is TGTGCCAGCAGCTTAGCCGAGATACTAGCGGGGGGGAGAAATGAGCAGTTCTTC.

This chain uses TRBV28 with TRBJ2-7; 7 nucleotides align to TRBD1. The germline CDR1 and CDR2 sequences are MDHEN and SYDVKM. The CDR3 contains 15 residues. J lost 2 bases, V lost 8 bases, and 12 bases had no gene match. CDR3 sequence reads: CASSSAGTVPYEQYF. The CDR3 coding sequence is TGTGCCAGCTCCTCCGCCGGGACAGTGCCCTACGAGCAGTACTTC.

This chain connects TRBV28 to TRBJ2-4; D call uncertain. The germline V and J ends were trimmed by 6 bases and 1 base, with 19 bases remaining between them. The CDR3 extends over 17 amino acids. The germline V gene encodes CDR1 MDHEN and CDR2 SYDVKM. CDR3 coding DNA: TGTGCCAGCAGCCAATGGGCTACCGCTTTGGCCAAAAACATTCAGTACTTC. Translated, it gives CASSQWATALAKNIQYF.

The rearrangement links TRBV4-3 to TRBJ2-2; TRBD2 might be the D (6 bases). The CDR3 is 16 residues long. Trimming cost V 0 bases and J 4 bases, with 12 bases left between them. The V gene's germline CDR1 is LGHNA and CDR2 YSLEER. The CDR3 DNA is TGCGCCAGCAGCCAAGATCAAAGGGACTCCACCGGGGAGCTGTTTTTT. Translation gives CASSQDQRDSTGELFF.

This clone was detected ten times or more. The chain is built from TRBV7-6 and TRBJ2-2; unclear D gene. Germline lookup yields CDR1 SGHVS and CDR2 FNYEAQ. CDR3 length: 19 amino acids. The V and J ends lost 1 base and 0 bases respectively, with 18 bases between them. The CDR3 DNA is TGTGCCAGCAGCTTAGATGGCCTCCAGGTCCTAACGAACACCGGGGAGCTGTTTTTT. It encodes CASSLDGLQVLTNTGELFF.

This clone was detected many times. The chain has TRBV7-2 and TRBJ2-4; 8 bases line up with TRBD2. J was trimmed by 8 bases and V by 1 base; bases with no gene match: 4. CDR3 size: 14 residues. From germline, CDR1 is SGHTA and CDR2 FQGNSA. CDR3 DNA sequence: TGTGCCAGCAGCTTAGTTGCGGGGGGACACATTCAGTACTTC. It codes for CASSLVAGGHIQYF.

The V gene is TRBV28, the J gene TRBJ2-7; TRBD1 aligns across 7 bases. With 2 bases clipped from V and 2 bases from J, the junction kept 6 bases outside the gene matches. CDR3 length: 15 amino acids. CDR1 MDHEN and CDR2 SYDVKM come from the germline V gene. The CDR3 sequence: CASSLGAGGTYEQYF. CDR3 nucleotides: TGTGCCAGCAGTTTAGGGGCAGGGGGTACCTACGAGCAGTACTTC. The complete variable domain, with remaining parts taken from reference TRBV28 and TRBJ2-7, reads DVKVTQSSRYLVKRTGEKVFLECVQDMDHENMFWYRQDPGLGLRLIYFSYDVKMKEKGDIPEGYSVSREKKERFSLILESASTNQTSMYLCASSLGAGGTYEQYFGPGTRLTVT.

The V and J genes are TRBV19 and TRBJ2-3, with 12 nucleotides matching TRBD2. Germline CDR1 reads LNHDA; CDR2 reads SQIVND (reference sequence). After removal of 7 bases from V and 4 bases from J, the junction contained 6 bases not matched to a gene. CDR3 size: 15 residues. CDR3 nucleotides: TGTGCCAGTACCACTAGCGGGGGGCTGGCAGATACGCAGTATTTT. Amino acid sequence: CASTTSGGLADTQYF.

This chain uses TRBV30 with TRBJ2-3; tentative D call: TRBD2 (6 bases). Germline loops: CDR1 GTSNPN, CDR2 SVGIG (reference sequence). V shed 5 bases and J shed 7 bases, with 19 bases lying between them. The CDR3 has 14 residues. This CDR3 reads CAWGGTPLFNTQYF. CDR3 sequence (DNA): TGTGCCTGGGGAGGGACCCCCCTTTTTAATACGCAGTATTTT.

This clone was found a few times. The chain carries TRBV6-6 and TRBJ1-5; 9 bases agree with TRBD1. Germline values: CDR1 MNHNY, CDR2 SVGAGI (reference sequence). This CDR3 has 15 residues. J gave up 2 bases and V 4 bases, and 3 bases lay outside the gene matches. Here the CDR3 DNA reads TGTGCCAGCAGTTCGACAGGGGGTGGCAATCAGCCCCAGCATTTT. This encodes CASSSTGGGNQPQHF.